The present TCR beta chain was sequenced within a study of blood T cell repertoires in COVID-19. Study summary: Sample material is recorded as cDNA or gDNA derived from T cells, B-cell-depleted T cells, or PBMCs.

The junction had 7 bases not matched to a gene; V was cut back by 6 bases and J by 6 bases. This CDR3 is 13 amino acids long. From germline, CDR1 is MNHEY and CDR2 SVGEGT. Per the original data handling: For nucleated cells, counts were estimated from reference gene primer amplification. The repertoire was sequenced with immunoSEQ multiplex PCR; TCRdb's copy has only in-frame clones and lacks some. The D gene and trimming were derived from the DNA, and the V and J assignments and clone size from that table. Of fewer than 400,000 clones in the sample, about 87% were seen once. In terms of age and location, participants ranged from roughly 18 to 90 years and lived in about two dozen US areas. Cohorts were determined from participant-reported clinical history.

The chain is built from TRBV6-2 or TRBV6-3 and TRBJ2-7; 8 nucleotides line up with TRBD2. The source material was PBMCs or T cells enriched from blood (not recorded which). The receptor was derived from a man in his thirties or forties who had recovered from COVID-19. The DNA for the CDR3 is TGTGCCAGCAGCTCGGGGGGGCTTGGCGAGCAGTACTTC. Amino acids: CASSSGGLGEQYF.